These 8 T cell receptor beta chains were sequenced from one sample in a study of cytomegalovirus exposure and HLA in healthy donors. It was with 60 Vbeta and 13 Jbeta primers that the PCR ran. Method: immunoSEQ multiplex PCR; TCRdb's copy keeps in-frame clones and lacks some. The sample shows about 160,000 clones, and over 1% sits with its ten largest clones. Sequencing was carried out using PBMCs. These receptors came from a woman aged 60-75 years in good health and CMV-seronegative.

The gene calls are TRBV7-3 and TRBJ2-3; D unclear. CDR1 SGHTA and CDR2 FQGTGA come from the germline V gene. CDR3 size: 11 residues. Trimming shortened V by 4 bases and J by 3 bases, and 2 bases separated the two germline ends. The CDR3 sequence: CASSSTDTQYF. CDR3 bases: TGTGCCAGCAGCTCAACAGATACGCAGTATTTT.

This CDR3 is CASSLGTGVNNEQFF. CDR3 nucleotide sequence: TGTGCCAGCAGCTTGGGGACAGGGGTTAACAATGAGCAGTTCTTC. The chain links TRBV7-9 to TRBJ2-1; TRBD1 matches at 10 bases. Germline-derived CDR1 and CDR2 are SEHNR and FQNEAQ (reference sequence). There are 15 residues in the CDR3. The V gene end was trimmed by 3 bases and the J gene end by 5 bases; junction bases not matched to a gene: 4.

The rearrangement uses TRBV19 and TRBJ2-1; D possibly corresponds to TRBD1 (6 bases). V was shortened by 8 bases and J by 0 bases, with 8 bases between the two germline ends. Germline assignment: CDR1 LNHDA and CDR2 SQIVND (reference sequence). The CDR3 loop spans 13 amino acids. CDR3 nucleotide sequence: TGTGCCAGTCGGGACAACTCCTACAATGAGCAGTTCTTC. Translation: CASRDNSYNEQFF. Full variable domain (outside the CDR3, taken from reference TRBV19 and TRBJ2-1): DGGITQSPKYLFRKEGQNVTLSCEQNLNHDAMYWYRQDPGQGLRLIYYSQIVNDFQKGDIAEGYSVSREKKESFPLTVTSAQKNPTAFYLCASRDNSYNEQFFGPGTRLTVL.

The rearrangement uses TRBV6-6 and TRBJ1-3; D is possibly TRBD1 (6 bases). The CDR3 is 14 residues long. CDR1 is MNHNY, CDR2 SVGAGI, per germline (reference sequence). Trimming pared 2 bases from V and 5 bases from J, leaving 10 bases between. This CDR3 is CASSYRDIRNTIYF. The CDR3 region has the DNA TGTGCCAGCAGTTACAGGGACATCAGAAACACCATATATTTT.

The V gene is TRBV7-2, the J gene TRBJ1-6; 7 bases line up with TRBD1. The ends lost 5 bases at V and 8 bases at J; junction bases unmatched: 12. This CDR3 has 16 residues. Germline CDR1 is SGHTA and CDR2 is FQGNSA. As DNA, the CDR3 is TGTGCCAGCAGCCCCGAATCGACAGGGACCTATTCACCCCTCCACTTT. Amino acids: CASSPESTGTYSPLHF.

The V and J genes are TRBV5-6 and TRBJ2-2, with 10 nucleotides matching TRBD1. From germline, CDR1 is SGHDT and CDR2 YYEEEE. Unmatched junction bases numbered 2, after V lost 3 bases and J lost 0 bases. This CDR3 contains 16 residues. The CDR3 nucleotides are TGTGCCAGCAGCTGGGGGACAGGGGCGAACACCGGGGAGCTGTTTTTT. Amino acid sequence: CASSWGTGANTGELFF.

The CDR3 DNA follows: TGTGCCAGCAGCTTAGGACTAAACAACCCCACAGATACGCAGTATTTT. Translating it yields CASSLGLNNPTDTQYF. This sequence joins TRBV11-1 and TRBJ2-3, with D perhaps TRBD2 (5 bases). Trimming removed 1 base at V and 2 bases at J, with 13 bases between. CDR3 length: 16 residues. Germline-derived CDR1 and CDR2 are SGHAT and FQDESV (reference sequence). Looking up the rest from reference TRBV11-1 and TRBJ2-3 gives the full variable domain: EAEVAQSPRYKITEKSQAVAFWCDPISGHATLYWYRQILGQGPELLVQFQDESVVDDSQLPKDRFSAERLKGVDSTLKIQPAELGDSAMYLCASSLGLNNPTDTQYFGPGTRLTVL.

The chain has TRBV29-1 and TRBJ1-2; D is perhaps TRBD1 (6 bases). Germline CDR1 and CDR2: SQVTM and ANQGSEA. The CDR3 has 12 amino acids. V shed 0 bases and J shed 13 bases, with 15 bases lying between them. CDR3 amino acids: CSVEDRRGASTF. DNA for the CDR3: TGCAGCGTTGAAGATCGGCGGGGGGCGAGCACCTTC.